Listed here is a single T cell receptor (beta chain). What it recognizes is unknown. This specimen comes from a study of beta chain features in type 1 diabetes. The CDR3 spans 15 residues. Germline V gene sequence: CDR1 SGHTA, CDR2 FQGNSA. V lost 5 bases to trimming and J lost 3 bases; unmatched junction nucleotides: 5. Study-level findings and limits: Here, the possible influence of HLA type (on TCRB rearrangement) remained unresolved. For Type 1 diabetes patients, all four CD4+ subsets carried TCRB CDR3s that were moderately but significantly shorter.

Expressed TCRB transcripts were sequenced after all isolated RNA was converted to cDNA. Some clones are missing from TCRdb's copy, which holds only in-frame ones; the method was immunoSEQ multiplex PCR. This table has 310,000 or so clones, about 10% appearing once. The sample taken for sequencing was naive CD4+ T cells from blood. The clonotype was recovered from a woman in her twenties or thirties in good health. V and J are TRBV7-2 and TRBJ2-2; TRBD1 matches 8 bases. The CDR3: CASSKGTGDTGELFF. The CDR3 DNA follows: TGTGCCAGCAGCAAGGGGACAGGAGACACCGGGGAGCTGTTTTTT. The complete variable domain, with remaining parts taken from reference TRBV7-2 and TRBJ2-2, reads GAGVSQSPSNKVTEKGKDVELRCDPISGHTALYWYRQSLGQGLEFLIYFQGNSAPDKSGLPSDRFSAERTGGSVSTLTIQRTQQEDSAVYLCASSKGTGDTGELFFGEGSRLTVL.